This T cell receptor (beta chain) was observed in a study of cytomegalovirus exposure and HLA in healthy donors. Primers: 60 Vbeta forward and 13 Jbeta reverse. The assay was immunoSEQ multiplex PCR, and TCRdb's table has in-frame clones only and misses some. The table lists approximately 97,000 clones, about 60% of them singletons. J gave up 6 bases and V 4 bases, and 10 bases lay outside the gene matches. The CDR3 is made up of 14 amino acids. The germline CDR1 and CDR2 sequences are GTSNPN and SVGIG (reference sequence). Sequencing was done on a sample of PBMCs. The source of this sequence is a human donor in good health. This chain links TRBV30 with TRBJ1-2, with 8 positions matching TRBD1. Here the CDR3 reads CAWKDRDRGDGYTF. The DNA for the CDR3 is TGTGCCTGGAAGGACCGTGACAGGGGTGATGGCTACACCTTC.